The 23 T cell receptor beta chains below all came from one sample that was sequenced in a study of blood T cell repertoires in COVID-19. Sequencing used immunoSEQ multiplex PCR; TCRdb keeps in-frame clones, though not all of them. This sample yields some 160,000 clones, of which 76% are seen a single time; roughly 4.2% belongs to the top ten. The sample was peripheral blood. Receptors were obtained from a man in his 60s with acute or convalescent COVID-19.

The genes are TRBV5-5 and TRBJ2-7; 9 positions agree with TRBD1. CDR3 length: 14 amino acids. V trimming: 5 bases; J trimming: 8 bases; junction bases outside the gene matches: 11. Germline V lookup: CDR1 SGHKS, CDR2 YYEKEE (reference sequence). This chain's CDR3 is CASRSGTGSVQQYF. CDR3 in DNA: TGTGCCAGCAGGTCCGGGACAGGGTCCGTACAGCAGTACTTC.

This clone was counted a few times. The chain recombines TRBV7-9 with TRBJ2-7; a weak D match, TRBD1 (6 bases). V lost 7 bases and J lost 5, with 18 bases in between. Germline CDR1 and CDR2: SEHNR and FQNEAQ (reference sequence). The CDR3 has 14 amino acids. CDR3 bases: TGTGCCAGCATCGAACTTAGGGGGTACAACGAGCAGTACTTC. Encoded protein: CASIELRGYNEQYF.

The chain recombines TRBV2 with TRBJ2-5, with a weak D call TRBD2 (5 bases). This CDR3 has 13 amino acids. V gave up 5 bases and J gave up 4 bases, with 11 bases separating them. The V gene's germline CDR1 is SNHLY and CDR2 FYNNEI. CDR3 amino acids: CASSLDFAETQYF. The DNA of the CDR3 is TGTGCCAGCAGTTTGGACTTTGCAGAGACCCAGTACTTC.

This clone was seen only a few times. This rearrangement joins TRBV4-2 to TRBJ2-1, with D possibly TRBD2 on 5 matching bases. The CDR3 is 13 amino acids. V was clipped by 5 bases and J by 7 bases, with 12 bases between them. Germline CDR1 LGHNA, CDR2 YNFKEQ. The DNA for the CDR3 is TGTGCCAGCAGCTCCGGGCCGGGGAATGAGCAGTTCTTC. Translated: CASSSGPGNEQFF.

V usage is TRBV28 and J usage is TRBJ2-7; 8 bases are shared with TRBD1. This CDR3 has 19 residues. Germline CDR1 reads MDHEN; CDR2 reads SYDVKM. Unmatched junction bases numbered 22, after V lost 7 bases and J lost 2 bases. The CDR3 DNA is TGTGCCAGCAACACGCCGACAGGGGAGGACTCTAATTTCCCCTACGAGCAGTACTTC. Protein product: CASNTPTGEDSNFPYEQYF.

CDR3 in amino acids: CASSWASQETQYF. The CDR3 nucleotides are TGTGCCAGCAGCTGGGCTTCCCAAGAGACCCAGTACTTC. J is TRBJ2-5 and V is TRBV7-6; no clear D gene. Trimming took 4 bases from V and 1 from J, leaving 7 bases between them. Germline loops: CDR1 SGHVS, CDR2 FNYEAQ. This CDR3 contains 13 residues.

This clone showed up just a few times. The rearrangement joins TRBV4-2 to TRBJ1-2; possible D gene TRBD1, 6 bases. Germline V gives CDR1 LGHNA, CDR2 YNFKEQ. CDR3 size: 16 residues. V dropped 1 base and J dropped 5 bases, with 17 bases sitting between them. The CDR3 nucleotides are TGTGCCAGCAGCCAAGCCCTACAGGGCCCCCTATATGGCTACACCTTC. Its protein product is CASSQALQGPLYGYTF.

The chain employs TRBV30 and TRBJ2-7, with D perhaps TRBD2 (5 bases). The CDR3 totals 13 residues. Per germline, CDR1 GTSNPN and CDR2 SVGIG (reference sequence). Trimming stripped 1 base from V and 7 bases from J, with 14 bases between. Here the CDR3 DNA reads TGTGCCTGGAGTGCTCTGAGGGAAGGTGAGCAGTACTTC. Protein sequence: CAWSALREGEQYF. The full variable domain, in which reference TRBV30 and TRBJ2-7 provide the parts outside the CDR3, is SQTIHQWPATLVQPVGSPLSLECTVEGTSNPNLYWYRQAAGRGLQLLFYSVGIGQISSEVPQNLSASRPQDRQFILSSKKLLLSDSGFYLCAWSALREGEQYFGPGTRLTVT.

The DNA for the CDR3 is TGCAGCGTTGACCGGACAGGGAACACCGGGGAGCTGTTTTTT. It encodes CSVDRTGNTGELFF. The V call is TRBV29-1, the J call TRBJ2-2, with 7 bases matching TRBD1. Germline CDR1 SQVTM, CDR2 ANQGSEA. V shed 3 bases and J 1 base; nucleotides not matched to a gene: 2. The CDR3 spans 14 residues.

The V call is TRBV10-3, the J call TRBJ1-1; 8 bases are shared with TRBD1. V was clipped by 3 bases and J by 5 bases; unmatched bases: 11. The CDR3 consists of 16 residues. The germline V gene encodes CDR1 ENHRY and CDR2 SYGVKD. Here the CDR3 DNA reads TGTGCCATCAGTGAAGGGACAGGCCGTGGAGGAACTGAAGCTTTCTTT. Its protein is CAISEGTGRGGTEAFF.

To note about this clone: Since the CDR3 does not end with the conserved phenylalanine or tryptophan, this likely comes from a read error. The DNA is omitted, as the CDR3 cannot be located on it reliably, and the CDR3 follows TCRdb's listing. The J gene is TRBJ2-7, the V gene TRBV9; the table names TRBD2, a call not compared with the DNA. Ends included, the CDR3 has 10 residues. Germline V gene data show CDR1 as SGDLS and CDR2 as YYNGEE. The CDR3 reads CASSGRGGPS.

This sequence joins TRBV3-1 (or the pseudogene TRBV3-2) and TRBJ2-3, with TRBD1 matching over 8 bases. This CDR3 region has 14 residues. CDR1 and CDR2 from the germline V gene are LGHDT and YNNKEL (reference sequence). V was pared by 4 bases and J by 4 bases, with 4 bases of the junction left unmatched. CDR3 in amino acids: CASSLNRGSDTQYF. The DNA of the CDR3 is TGTGCCAGCAGCCTAAACAGGGGGTCAGATACGCAGTATTTT.

The chain joins TRBV6-2 or TRBV6-3 to TRBJ2-1; TRBD2 aligns across 8 bases. Germline trimming cut 4 bases from V and 4 bases from J; bases unmatched to any gene: 3. The CDR3 is 14 amino acids. Germline CDR1 and CDR2: MNHEY and SVGEGT. CDR3 coding DNA: TGTGCCAGCAGTTCCGGACTAGCTTACAATGAGCAGTTCTTC. It yields the protein CASSSGLAYNEQFF.

The rearrangement uses TRBV14 and TRBJ1-2, with TRBD1 identical over 7 bases. Looked up from germline, CDR1 is SGHDN and CDR2 is FVKESK. CDR3 length: 13 residues. J lost 6 bases, V lost 4 bases, and 5 bases had no gene match. Written as DNA, the CDR3 is TGTGCCAGCAGCCCTAACAGGGGACATGGCTACACCTTC. It translates to CASSPNRGHGYTF.

The V call is TRBV28, the J call TRBJ2-5; D ambiguous. The CDR3 runs 12 residues. Trimming shortened V by 5 bases and J by 1 base, and 5 bases separated the two germline ends. Looked up from germline, CDR1 is MDHEN and CDR2 is SYDVKM. In DNA, the CDR3 is TGTGCCAGCAGTCCATCCCAAGAGACCCAGTACTTC. Encoded protein: CASSPSQETQYF.

The genes are TRBV25-1 and TRBJ1-4; no reliable D call. V was trimmed by 2 bases and J by 7 bases, leaving 14 bases between them. This CDR3 has 15 amino acids. Germline values: CDR1 MGHDK, CDR2 SYGVNS. The CDR3 sequence: CASSELWGVGEKLFF. The CDR3 DNA follows: TGTGCCAGCAGTGAACTTTGGGGAGTTGGTGAAAAACTGTTTTTT.

The gene calls are TRBV7-8 and TRBJ1-5, with 9 bases lining up with TRBD1. With V trimmed by 3 bases and J by 4 bases, 4 bases remained unmatched. CDR1 and CDR2 (germline): SGHVS, FQNEAQ. CDR3 length equals 15 residues. Here the CDR3 reads CASSFGTGINQPQHF. Written as DNA, the CDR3 is TGTGCCAGCAGCTTTGGGACAGGGATAAATCAGCCCCAGCATTTT.

This clone has a handful of counts. The CDR3 DNA sequence: TGTGCCAGCAGCTTGCTCGACAGGGACACTGAAGCTTTCTTT. Encoded protein: CASSLLDRDTEAFF. The chain has TRBV5-5 and TRBJ1-1; 7 bases fit TRBD1. Germline values: CDR1 SGHKS, CDR2 YYEKEE (reference sequence). With 1 base clipped from V and 3 bases from J, the junction kept 3 bases outside the gene matches. The CDR3 loop spans 14 amino acids.

This sequence joins TRBV9 and TRBJ2-3, with D perhaps TRBD2 (5 bases). With 0 bases removed from V and 2 bases from J, the gap between germline ends came to 13 bases. CDR3 size: 16 residues. Germline V gene data show CDR1 as SGDLS and CDR2 as YYNGEE. The CDR3 here is CASSVEGADLTDTQYF. The CDR3 DNA reads TGTGCCAGCAGCGTAGAGGGAGCGGACCTCACAGATACGCAGTATTTT.

The V call is TRBV3-1 (or the pseudogene TRBV3-2), the J call TRBJ2-1; 13 nucleotides line up with TRBD2. The germline gives CDR1 LGHDT, CDR2 YNNKEL (reference sequence). There are 17 residues in the CDR3. V lost 4 bases and J lost 7; bases outside the gene matches: 10. The CDR3 DNA is TGTGCCAGCAGCCGGCCACTAGCGGGAGGGGGTGGGAATGAGCAGTTCTTC. Translating it yields CASSRPLAGGGGNEQFF.

The chain uses TRBV11-2 and TRBJ2-1; D ambiguous. The CDR3 contains 15 residues. Germline V gives CDR1 SGHAT, CDR2 FQNNGV. Trimming removed 0 bases at V and 0 bases at J, with 6 bases between. In DNA, the CDR3 is TGTGCCAGCAGCTTAGAACATTACTCCTACAATGAGCAGTTCTTC. It translates to CASSLEHYSYNEQFF.

The CDR3 spells CASTLSTSGIYEQYF. The CDR3 nucleotides are TGTGCCAGCACCCTTTCCACTAGCGGGATTTACGAGCAGTACTTC. The chain couples TRBV11-2 to TRBJ2-7; 10 bases match TRBD2. This CDR3 region has 15 residues. Germline V gives CDR1 SGHAT, CDR2 FQNNGV. V was clipped by 7 bases and J by 4 bases; unmatched bases: 10.

This clone was counted a single time. V usage is TRBV27 and J usage is TRBJ2-1; a weak D match, TRBD1 (6 bases). The CDR3 loop spans 15 amino acids. Germline loops: CDR1 MNHEY, CDR2 SMNVEV (reference sequence). V shed 2 bases and J shed 4 bases, with 12 bases lying between them. Written as DNA, the CDR3 is TGTGCCAGCAGTTTAGGGGCAGGGGAGTACAATGAGCAGTTCTTC. This codes for CASSLGAGEYNEQFF.